The clone carrying this T cell receptor beta chain showed up many times. Sample-barcoded 5' priming and a J-beta primer mix drove a second PCR of 7 to 11 cycles. From the 5' RACE reads, TCRdb called clonotypes with MiXCR, one entry per CDR3 protein. Among roughly 1.7 million distinct CDR3 sequences listed, roughly 30% were seen once. This record comes from a study of blood T cells in healthy people across ages. The sequencing input was blood. This sequence originates from a woman aged 25 to 39 in good health.

CDR3 in amino acids: CAVSGTGAADTQYF. The DNA for the CDR3 is TGTGCCGTCTCCGGGACAGGGGCGGCAGATACGCAGTATTTT. The chain employs TRBV10-3 and TRBJ2-3; 10 positions agree with TRBD1. Trimming removed 11 bases from V and 4 bases from J; junction bases left unmatched: 9. Germline V gene lookup returns CDR1 ENHRY and CDR2 SYGVKD. The CDR3 is 14 residues long.